This TCR beta chain was retrieved from a study of blood T cells in healthy people across ages. The wider study: Per every two T cells, about one barcoded beta molecule was captured by template switching. Study-wide findings and caveats: Naive T cell percentage by flow cytometry tracked strongly with beta diversity.

V was pared by 5 bases and J by 6 bases, with 32 bases between. Germline V lookup: CDR1 SGHAT, CDR2 FQNNGV. The CDR3 is made up of 19 amino acids. Every donor gave 8.5 to 10 milliliters of peripheral blood. Points on this clonotype: Its antigen is not known.

Combining a sample-barcoded 5' primer with a J-beta primer mix, a second PCR ran for about 7 to 11 cycles. Each CDR3 protein is one row after TCRdb ran MiXCR on the 5' RACE reads. The profile shows 650,000 to 700,000 distinct CDR3 sequences, approximately 31% of them singletons. This clonotype was obtained from a woman aged 80 or over in good health. J is TRBJ2-7 and V is TRBV11-2; a possible D gene is TRBD2 (6 bases). The sequenced material came from blood. The CDR3 here is CASSLSRVQLGGGPSEQYF. The CDR3 DNA is TGTGCCAGCAGCCTATCGAGGGTCCAACTTGGGGGAGGCCCGTCCGAGCAGTACTTC.